This T cell receptor (beta chain) was identified during a study of blood T cell repertoires in COVID-19. In the original workflow: It was from reference gene primer amplification that nucleated cell counts were estimated. Profiling relied on immunoSEQ multiplex PCR, and the TCRdb table lists in-frame clones only, not all of them. Clone size and the V and J calls come from that table; the DNA yielded D and trimming. Of 200,000 to 250,000 clones in the sample, around 81% were seen once. The sequencing input was peripheral blood. This clonotype originated in an older woman with acute or convalescent COVID-19.

CDR3 bases: TGTGCCTGGAGTGTACTCCGGGAGAACGAGCAGTACTTC. As protein: CAWSVLRENEQYF. The chain combines TRBV30 with TRBJ2-7; D may be TRBD2 (6 bases). Germline V gene sequence: CDR1 GTSNPN, CDR2 SVGIG (reference sequence). The CDR3 is made up of 13 amino acids. Trimming pared 0 bases from V and 5 bases from J, leaving 11 bases between.